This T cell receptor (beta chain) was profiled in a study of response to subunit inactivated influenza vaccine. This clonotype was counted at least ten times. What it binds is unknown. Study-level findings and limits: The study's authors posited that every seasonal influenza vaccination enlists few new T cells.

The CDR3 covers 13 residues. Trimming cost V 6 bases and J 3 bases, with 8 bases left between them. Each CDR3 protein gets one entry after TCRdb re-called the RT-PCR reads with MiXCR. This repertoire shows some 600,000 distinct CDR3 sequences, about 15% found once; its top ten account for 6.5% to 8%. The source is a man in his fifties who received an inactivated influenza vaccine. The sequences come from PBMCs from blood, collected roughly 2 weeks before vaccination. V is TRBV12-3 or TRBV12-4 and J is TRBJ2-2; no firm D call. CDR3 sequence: CASRLQDTGELFF. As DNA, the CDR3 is TGTGCCAGCAGGCTTCAGGACACCGGGGAGCTGTTTTTT.